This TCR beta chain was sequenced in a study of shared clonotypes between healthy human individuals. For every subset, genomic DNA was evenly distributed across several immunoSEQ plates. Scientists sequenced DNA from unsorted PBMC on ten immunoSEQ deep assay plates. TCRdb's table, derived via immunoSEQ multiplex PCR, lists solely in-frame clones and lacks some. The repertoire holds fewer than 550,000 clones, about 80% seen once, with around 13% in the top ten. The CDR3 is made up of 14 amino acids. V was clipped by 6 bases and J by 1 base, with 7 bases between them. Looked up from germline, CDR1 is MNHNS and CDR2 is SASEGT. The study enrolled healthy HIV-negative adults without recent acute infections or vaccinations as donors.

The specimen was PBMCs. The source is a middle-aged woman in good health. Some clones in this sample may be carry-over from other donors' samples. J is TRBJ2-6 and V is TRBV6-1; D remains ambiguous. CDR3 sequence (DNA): TGTGCCAGCAGAGACTTGTCTGGGGCCAACGTCCTGACTTTC. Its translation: CASRDLSGANVLTF.